This T cell receptor (beta chain) was found in a study of T cells after yellow fever vaccination. A 5'RACE template-switching step, the method used to make TCR cDNA, added a universal primer site and UMIs. Each CDR3 protein is one row after TCRdb ran MiXCR on the 5' RACE reads. This table has some 550,000 distinct CDR3 sequences, about 19% appearing once. In its sample, this clonotype was seen a few times. The antigen remains undetermined. Overall study results and limits: Clonotypes appearing in both CD4 and CD8 compartments existed, and their share was small. At 96% for CD4 and 88% for CD8, most primary-vaccination clones showed up again after the booster.

Source: PBMCs, taken 15 days after the yellow fever booster vaccination. The clonotype originates from a young man who received the YFV17D yellow fever vaccine.

For the CDR3, the DNA is TGTGCCAGCAGCCCCCCGGGACAGGATTTCACTGAAGCTTTCTTT. Protein: CASSPPGQDFTEAFF. This chain joins TRBV7-9 and TRBJ1-1, with 8 nucleotides matching TRBD1. Trimming removed 5 bases from V and 4 bases from J; junction bases left unmatched: 9. The CDR3 has 15 residues. Germline V lookup: CDR1 SEHNR, CDR2 FQNEAQ (reference sequence).